Sequencing of this T cell receptor beta chain was carried out in a study of blood T cells in healthy people across ages. Overall study findings and caveats: The recorded TCR beta diversity per million T cells decreased in a roughly linear manner with age. It was the long-lived donors that had more naive CD4+ cells and higher diversity than aged donors.

In each sample, at least 7 million PBMCs were isolated. Comments on this clonotype: Its antigen is as yet unknown.

A J-beta primer mix and a sample-barcoded 5' primer were used in a second PCR of roughly 6 to 11 cycles. Carrying 12 random nucleotides, a template-switch adaptor labeled each individual cDNA molecule. MiXCR was run by TCRdb on the 5' RACE reads, yielding one entry per CDR3 protein. The sample includes approximately 850,000 distinct CDR3 sequences, over 45% of them seen just once. Germline V gene sequence: CDR1 SGDLS, CDR2 YYNGEE. The CDR3 sequence is 15 residues long. The V end was cut by 0 bases, the J end by 4 bases, with 13 bases between. The chain recombines TRBV9 with TRBJ2-5; D may be TRBD2 (5 bases). Sequencing used blood. This receptor was identified in a man aged 25-45 years in good health. This chain's CDR3 is CASSVDRVGGETQYF. DNA for the CDR3: TGTGCCAGCAGCGTAGATCGTGTTGGAGGAGAGACCCAGTACTTC. Using reference TRBV9 and TRBJ2-5 for the parts outside the CDR3, the full variable domain is DSGVTQTPKHLITATGQRVTLRCSPRSGDLSVYWYQQSLDQGLQFLIQYYNGEERAKGNILERFSAQQFPDLHSELNLSSLELGDSALYFCASSVDRVGGETQYFGPGTRLLVL.